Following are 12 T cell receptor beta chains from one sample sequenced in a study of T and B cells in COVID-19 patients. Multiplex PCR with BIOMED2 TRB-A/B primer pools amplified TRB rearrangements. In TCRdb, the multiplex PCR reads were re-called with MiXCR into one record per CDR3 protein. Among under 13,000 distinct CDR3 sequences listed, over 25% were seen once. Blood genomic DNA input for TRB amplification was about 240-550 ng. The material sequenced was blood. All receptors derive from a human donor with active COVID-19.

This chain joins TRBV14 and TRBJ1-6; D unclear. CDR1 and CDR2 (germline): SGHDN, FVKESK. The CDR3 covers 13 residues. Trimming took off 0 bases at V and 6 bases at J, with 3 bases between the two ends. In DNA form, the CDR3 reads TGTGCCAGCAGCCAAGATCTTAATTCACCCCTCCACTTT. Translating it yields CASSQDLNSPLHF.

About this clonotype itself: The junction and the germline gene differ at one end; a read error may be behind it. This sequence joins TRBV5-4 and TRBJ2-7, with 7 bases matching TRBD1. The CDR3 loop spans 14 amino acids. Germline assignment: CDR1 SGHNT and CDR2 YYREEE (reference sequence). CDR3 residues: CASSFGTASYEQYF. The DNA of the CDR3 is TGCGCCAGCAGCTTCGGGACAGCCTCCTACGAGCAGTACTTC.

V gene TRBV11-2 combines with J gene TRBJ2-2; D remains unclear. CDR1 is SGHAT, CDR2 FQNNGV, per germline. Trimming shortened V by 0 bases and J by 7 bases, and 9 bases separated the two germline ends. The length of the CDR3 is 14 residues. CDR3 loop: CASSLEPIGGELFF. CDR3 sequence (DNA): TGTGCCAGCAGCTTAGAACCCATAGGCGGGGAGCTGTTTTTT.

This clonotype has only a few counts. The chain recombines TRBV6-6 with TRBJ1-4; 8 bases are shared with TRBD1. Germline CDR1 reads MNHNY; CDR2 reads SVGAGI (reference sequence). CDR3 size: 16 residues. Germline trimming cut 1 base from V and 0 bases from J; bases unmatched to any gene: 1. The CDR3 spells CASSYWDRSTNEKLFF. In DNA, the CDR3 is TGTGCCAGCAGTTACTGGGACAGGTCAACTAATGAAAAACTGTTTTTT.

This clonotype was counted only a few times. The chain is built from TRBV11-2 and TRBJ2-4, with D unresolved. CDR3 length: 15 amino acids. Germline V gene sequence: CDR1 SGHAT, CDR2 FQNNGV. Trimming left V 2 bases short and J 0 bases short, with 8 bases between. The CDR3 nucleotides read TGTGCCAGCAGCTTAAGCAGCCTAGCCAAAAACATTCAGTACTTC. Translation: CASSLSSLAKNIQYF.

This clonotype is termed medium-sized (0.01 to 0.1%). The CDR3 sequence is CASSEPGRSYEQYF. The CDR3 region has the DNA TGTGCCAGTAGTGAACCGGGGAGATCCTACGAGCAGTACTTC. The chain employs TRBV19 and TRBJ2-7; D possibly corresponds to TRBD2 (5 bases). The V end was cut by 5 bases, the J end by 1 base, with 12 bases between. This CDR3 has 14 amino acids. Germline V gene data show CDR1 as LNHDA and CDR2 as SQIVND (reference sequence).

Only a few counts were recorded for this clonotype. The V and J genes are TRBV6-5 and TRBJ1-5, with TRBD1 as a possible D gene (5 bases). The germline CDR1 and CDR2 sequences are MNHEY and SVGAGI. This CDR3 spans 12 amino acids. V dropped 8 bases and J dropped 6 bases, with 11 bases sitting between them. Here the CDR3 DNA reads TGTGCCAGCGGGGACTGGGGTCAGCCCCAGCATTTT. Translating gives CASGDWGQPQHF.

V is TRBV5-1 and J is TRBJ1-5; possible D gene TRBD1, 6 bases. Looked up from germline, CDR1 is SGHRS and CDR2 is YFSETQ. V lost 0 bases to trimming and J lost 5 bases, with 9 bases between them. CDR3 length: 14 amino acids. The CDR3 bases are TGCGCCAGCAGCTTGGGACAGGAGGATCAGCCCCAGCATTTT. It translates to CASSLGQEDQPQHF.

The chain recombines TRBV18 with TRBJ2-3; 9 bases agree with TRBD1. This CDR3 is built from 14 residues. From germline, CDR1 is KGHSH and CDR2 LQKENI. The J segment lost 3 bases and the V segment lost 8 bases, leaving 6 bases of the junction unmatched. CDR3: CASTPTGGTDTQYF. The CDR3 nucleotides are TGTGCCAGCACCCCGACAGGGGGAACAGATACGCAGTATTTT. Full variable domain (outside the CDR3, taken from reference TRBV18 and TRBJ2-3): NAGVMQNPRHLVRRRGQEARLRCSPMKGHSHVYWYRQLPEEGLKFMVYLQKENIIDESGMPKERFSAEFPKEGPSILRIQQVVRGDSAAYFCASTPTGGTDTQYFGPGTRLTVL.

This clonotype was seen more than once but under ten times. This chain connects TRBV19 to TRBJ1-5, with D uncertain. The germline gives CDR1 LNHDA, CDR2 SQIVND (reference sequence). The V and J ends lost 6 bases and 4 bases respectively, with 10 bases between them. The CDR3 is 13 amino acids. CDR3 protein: CASSPSVNQPQHF. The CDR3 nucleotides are TGTGCCAGTAGCCCAAGTGTGAATCAGCCCCAGCATTTT.

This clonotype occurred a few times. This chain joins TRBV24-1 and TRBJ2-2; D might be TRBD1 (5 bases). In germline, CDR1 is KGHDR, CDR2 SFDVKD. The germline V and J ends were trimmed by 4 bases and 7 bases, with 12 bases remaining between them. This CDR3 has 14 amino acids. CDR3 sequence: CATSDPSGFGELFF. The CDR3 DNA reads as TGTGCCACCAGTGACCCGTCAGGGTTCGGGGAGCTGTTTTTT.

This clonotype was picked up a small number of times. For the CDR3, the DNA is TGTGCCAGCAGCTTATCGGGACAGGGGAGCGCAGATACGCAGTATTTT. It is translated as CASSLSGQGSADTQYF. This chain links TRBV7-6 with TRBJ2-3; 10 bases line up with TRBD1. Germline values: CDR1 SGHVS, CDR2 FNYEAQ. Unmatched junction bases numbered 6, after V lost 2 bases and J lost 4 bases. The CDR3 contains 16 residues.